The entry below describes one T cell receptor beta chain. Authors' data handling: Reference gene primer amplification gave nucleated cell count estimates. Clones were sequenced by immunoSEQ multiplex PCR, and TCRdb holds only the in-frame ones, with some missing. The V and J calls and clone size were taken over from that table, and D and trimming were inferred from the DNA. The sample contains fewer than 55,000 clones, 81% of which appear only once. This sample was taken from a study of blood T cell repertoires in COVID-19. Study background: Italy, Spain and the United States were the sources of the convalescent and acute COVID-19 samples. From T cells, B-cell-depleted T cells, or PBMCs came the material, which was cDNA or gDNA.

Seattle enrolled patients during active infection and tracked them longitudinally. This CDR3 comprises 14 residues. Germline lookup yields CDR1 MDHEN and CDR2 SYDVKM. Trimming shortened V by 7 bases and J by 6 bases, and 17 bases separated the two germline ends. The sequenced sample consisted of peripheral blood. This receptor was obtained from a woman over 75 with COVID-19, enrolled during active disease. This chain joins TRBV28 and TRBJ2-3; D uncertain. The DNA of the CDR3 is TGTGCCAGCACCCTGGCAGGCCGTTCCGATACGCAGTATTTT. It is translated as CASTLAGRSDTQYF.